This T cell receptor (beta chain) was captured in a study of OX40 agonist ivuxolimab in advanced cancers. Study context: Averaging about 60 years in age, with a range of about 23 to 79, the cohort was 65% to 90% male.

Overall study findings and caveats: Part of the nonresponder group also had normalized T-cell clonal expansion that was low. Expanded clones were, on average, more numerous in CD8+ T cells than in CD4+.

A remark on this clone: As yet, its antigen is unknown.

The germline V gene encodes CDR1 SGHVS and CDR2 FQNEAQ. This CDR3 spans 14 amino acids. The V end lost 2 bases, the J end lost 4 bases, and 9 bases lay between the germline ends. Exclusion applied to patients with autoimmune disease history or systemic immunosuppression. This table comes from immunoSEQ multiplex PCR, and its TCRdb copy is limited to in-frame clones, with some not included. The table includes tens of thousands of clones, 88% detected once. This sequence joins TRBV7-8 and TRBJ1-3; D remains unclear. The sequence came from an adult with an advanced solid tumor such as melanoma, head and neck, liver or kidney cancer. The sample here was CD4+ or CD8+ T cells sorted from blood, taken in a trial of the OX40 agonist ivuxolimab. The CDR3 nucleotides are TGTGCCAGCAGCTTACCTGGCTACGGAAACACCATATATTTT. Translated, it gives CASSLPGYGNTIYF.